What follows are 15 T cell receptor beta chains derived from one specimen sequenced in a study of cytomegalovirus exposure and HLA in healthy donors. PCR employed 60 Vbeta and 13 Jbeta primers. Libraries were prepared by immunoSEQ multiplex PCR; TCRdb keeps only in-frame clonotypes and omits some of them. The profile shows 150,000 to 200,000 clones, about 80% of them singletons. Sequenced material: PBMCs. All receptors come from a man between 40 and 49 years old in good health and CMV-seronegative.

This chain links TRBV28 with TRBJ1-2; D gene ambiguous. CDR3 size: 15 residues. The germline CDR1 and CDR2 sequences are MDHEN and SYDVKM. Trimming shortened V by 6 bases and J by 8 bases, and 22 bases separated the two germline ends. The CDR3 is CASSWGGGPRSGYTF. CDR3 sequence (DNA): TGTGCCAGCAGCTGGGGTGGAGGGCCCCGTTCCGGCTACACCTTC.

The CDR3: CASSFSPGGWETQYF. CDR3 DNA sequence: TGTGCCAGCAGCTTTTCGCCAGGGGGATGGGAGACCCAGTACTTC. The chain uses TRBV5-6 and TRBJ2-5; TRBD1 agrees at 7 bases. There are 15 residues in the CDR3. V shed 2 bases and J 5 bases; nucleotides not matched to a gene: 9. Looked up from germline, CDR1 is SGHDT and CDR2 is YYEEEE.

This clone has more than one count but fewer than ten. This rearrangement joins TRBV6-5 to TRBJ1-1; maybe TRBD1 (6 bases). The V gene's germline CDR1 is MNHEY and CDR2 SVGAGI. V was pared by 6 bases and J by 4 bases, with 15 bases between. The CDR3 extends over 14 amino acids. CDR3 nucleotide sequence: TGTGCCAGCAGACGAACAGGGTCGGGCACTGAAGCTTTCTTT. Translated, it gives CASRRTGSGTEAFF.

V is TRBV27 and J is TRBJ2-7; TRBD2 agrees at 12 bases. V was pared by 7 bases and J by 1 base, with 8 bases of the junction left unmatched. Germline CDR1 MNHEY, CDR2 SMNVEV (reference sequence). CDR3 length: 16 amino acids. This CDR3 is CASNPGLAGFSYEQYF. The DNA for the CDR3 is TGTGCCAGCAATCCGGGACTAGCGGGTTTTTCCTACGAGCAGTACTTC.

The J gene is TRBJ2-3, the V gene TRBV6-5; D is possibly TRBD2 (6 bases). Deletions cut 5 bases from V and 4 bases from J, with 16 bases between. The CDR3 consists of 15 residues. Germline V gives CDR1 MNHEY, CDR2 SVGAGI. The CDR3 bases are TGTGCCAGCAGTCGCGGGACCCCTGGGGCAGATACGCAGTATTTT. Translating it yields CASSRGTPGADTQYF.

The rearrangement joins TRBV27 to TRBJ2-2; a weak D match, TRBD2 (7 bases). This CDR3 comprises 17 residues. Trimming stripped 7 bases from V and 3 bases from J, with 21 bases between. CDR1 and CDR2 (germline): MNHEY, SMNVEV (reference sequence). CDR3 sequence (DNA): TGTGCCAGCAAATCACCAAGGGGGGGCGCGGACACCGGGGAGCTGTTTTTT. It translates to CASKSPRGGADTGELFF.

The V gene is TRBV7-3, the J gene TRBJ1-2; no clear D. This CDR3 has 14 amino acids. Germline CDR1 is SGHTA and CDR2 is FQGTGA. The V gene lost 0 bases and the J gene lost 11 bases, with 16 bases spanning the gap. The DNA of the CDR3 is TGTGCCAGCAGCTTAACCACAGAACCGTCGGGGTACACCTTC. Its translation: CASSLTTEPSGYTF.

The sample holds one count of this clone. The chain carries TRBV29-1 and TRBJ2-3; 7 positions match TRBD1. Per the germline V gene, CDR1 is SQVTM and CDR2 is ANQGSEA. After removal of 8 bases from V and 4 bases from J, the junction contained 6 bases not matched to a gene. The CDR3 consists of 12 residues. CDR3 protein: CSFWTGADTQYF. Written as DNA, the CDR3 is TGCAGCTTCTGGACAGGTGCAGATACGCAGTATTTT.

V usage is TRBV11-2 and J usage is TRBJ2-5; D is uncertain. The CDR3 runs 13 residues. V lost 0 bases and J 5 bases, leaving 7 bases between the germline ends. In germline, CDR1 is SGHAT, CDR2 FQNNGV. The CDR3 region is CASSLDTWETQYF. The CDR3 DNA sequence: TGTGCCAGCAGCTTAGATACTTGGGAGACCCAGTACTTC.

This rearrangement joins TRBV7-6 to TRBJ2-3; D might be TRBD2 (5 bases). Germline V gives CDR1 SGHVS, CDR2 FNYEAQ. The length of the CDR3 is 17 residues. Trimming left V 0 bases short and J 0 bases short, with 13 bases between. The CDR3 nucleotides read TGTGCCAGCAGCTTAGCGCGCGGAGGAGGTAGCACAGATACGCAGTATTTT. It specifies CASSLARGGGSTDTQYF.

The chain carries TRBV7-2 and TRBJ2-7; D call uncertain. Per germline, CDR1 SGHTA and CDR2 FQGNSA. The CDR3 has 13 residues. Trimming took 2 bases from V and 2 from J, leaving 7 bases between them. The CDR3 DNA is TGTGCCAGCAGCTTAAACTCCCCCTACGAGCAGTACTTC. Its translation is CASSLNSPYEQYF.

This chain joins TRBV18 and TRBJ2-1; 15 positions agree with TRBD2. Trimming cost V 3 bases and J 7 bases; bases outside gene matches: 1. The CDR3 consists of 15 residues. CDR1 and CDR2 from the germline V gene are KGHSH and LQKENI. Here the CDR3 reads CASSPGLAGGNEQFF. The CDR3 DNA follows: TGTGCCAGCTCACCGGGACTAGCGGGAGGTAATGAGCAGTTCTTC. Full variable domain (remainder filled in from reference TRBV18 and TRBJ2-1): NAGVMQNPRHLVRRRGQEARLRCSPMKGHSHVYWYRQLPEEGLKFMVYLQKENIIDESGMPKERFSAEFPKEGPSILRIQQVVRGDSAAYFCASSPGLAGGNEQFFGPGTRLTVL.

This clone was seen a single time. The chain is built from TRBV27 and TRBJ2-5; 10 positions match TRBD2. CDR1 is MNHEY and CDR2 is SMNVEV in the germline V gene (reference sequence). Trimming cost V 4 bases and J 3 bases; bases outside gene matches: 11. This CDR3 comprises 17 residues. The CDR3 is CASSSGLAAPPKETQYF. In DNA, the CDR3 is TGTGCCAGCAGTTCCGGACTAGCGGCCCCCCCCAAAGAGACCCAGTACTTC.

DNA of the CDR3: TGTGCCATCAAACCTGAGCGGGGGGGCCACTACGAGCAGTACTTC. Amino acids: CAIKPERGGHYEQYF. The chain couples TRBV10-3 to TRBJ2-7; 10 nucleotides align to TRBD2. CDR3 size: 15 residues. V shed 7 bases and J 3 bases; nucleotides not matched to a gene: 9. The germline V gene encodes CDR1 ENHRY and CDR2 SYGVKD.

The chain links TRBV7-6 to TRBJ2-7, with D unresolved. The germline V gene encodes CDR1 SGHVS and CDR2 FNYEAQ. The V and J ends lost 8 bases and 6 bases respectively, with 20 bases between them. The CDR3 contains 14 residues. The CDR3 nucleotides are TGTGCCAGCGGAGAATCGCCTGATTTGAGCGAGCAGTACTTC. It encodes CASGESPDLSEQYF.